Included here is one T cell receptor (beta chain) sequence, with context. The data belong to a study of blood T cell repertoires in COVID-19. Study summary: Acute and convalescent COVID-19 samples came from the United States, Italy and Spain.

Original handling: The assay estimated nucleated cells by amplifying reference gene primers. Some clones are missing from TCRdb's copy, which holds only in-frame ones; the method was immunoSEQ multiplex PCR. V and J calls and clone size are given by that table; D and trimming were obtained from the DNA. In the table there are 400,000 to 450,000 clones, 75% to 90% of which are singletons. Participants were placed into cohorts based on the clinical history they reported. Two negative PCRs, clearance, or symptom resolution had been documented for recovered Cohort 3 donors. Germline V CDR1 and CDR2: SGHRS, YFSETQ. The CDR3 sequence is 14 residues long. V lost 5 bases and J 5 bases, leaving 13 bases between the germline ends.

This TCR was sampled from a man in his thirties or forties who had recovered from COVID-19. This chain connects TRBV5-1 to TRBJ1-4; possibly TRBD1 for D (5 bases). The sample taken for sequencing was PBMCs or T cells enriched from blood (not recorded which). The CDR3 region has the DNA TGCGCCAGCAGTCGGGCAGGGCTCAATGAAAAACTGTTTTTT. Translated, it gives CASSRAGLNEKLFF. Full variable domain (missing parts from reference TRBV5-1 and TRBJ1-4): KAGVTQTPRYLIKTRGQQVTLSCSPISGHRSVSWYQQTPGQGLQFLFEYFSETQRNKGNFPGRFSGRQFSNSRSEMNVSTLELGDSALYLCASSRAGLNEKLFFGSGTQLSVL.